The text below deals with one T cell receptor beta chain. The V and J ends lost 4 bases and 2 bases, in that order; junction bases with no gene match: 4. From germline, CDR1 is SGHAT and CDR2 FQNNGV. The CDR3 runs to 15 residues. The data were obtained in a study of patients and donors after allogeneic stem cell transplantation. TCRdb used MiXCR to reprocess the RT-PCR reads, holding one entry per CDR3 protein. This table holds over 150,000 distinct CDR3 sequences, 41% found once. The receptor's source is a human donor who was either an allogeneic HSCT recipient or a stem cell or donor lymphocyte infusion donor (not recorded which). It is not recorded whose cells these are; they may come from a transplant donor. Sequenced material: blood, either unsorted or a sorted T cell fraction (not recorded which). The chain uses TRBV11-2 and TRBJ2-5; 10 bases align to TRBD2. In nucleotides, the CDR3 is TGTGCCAGCAGCTCCGGACTAGCGGAACAAGAGACCCAGTACTTC. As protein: CASSSGLAEQETQYF.